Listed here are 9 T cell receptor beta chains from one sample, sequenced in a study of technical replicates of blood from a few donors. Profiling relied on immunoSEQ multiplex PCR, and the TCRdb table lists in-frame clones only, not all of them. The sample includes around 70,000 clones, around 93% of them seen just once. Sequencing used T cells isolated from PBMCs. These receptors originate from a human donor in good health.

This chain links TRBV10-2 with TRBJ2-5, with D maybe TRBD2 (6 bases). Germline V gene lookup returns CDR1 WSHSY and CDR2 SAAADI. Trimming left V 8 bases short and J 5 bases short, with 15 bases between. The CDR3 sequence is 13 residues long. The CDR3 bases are TGCGCCAGCGGCGGGGAGCGGTGGGAGACCCAGTACTTC. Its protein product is CASGGERWETQYF.

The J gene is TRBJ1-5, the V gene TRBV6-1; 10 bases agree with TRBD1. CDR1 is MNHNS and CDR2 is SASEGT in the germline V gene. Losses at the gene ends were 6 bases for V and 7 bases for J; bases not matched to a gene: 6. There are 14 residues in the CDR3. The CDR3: CASSPGQGMQPQHF. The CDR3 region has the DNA TGTGCCAGCAGCCCGGGACAGGGGATGCAGCCCCAGCATTTT.

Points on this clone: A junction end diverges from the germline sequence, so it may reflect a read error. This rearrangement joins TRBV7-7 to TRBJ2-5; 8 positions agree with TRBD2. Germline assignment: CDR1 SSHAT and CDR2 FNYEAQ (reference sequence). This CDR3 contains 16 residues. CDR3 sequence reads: CASSLGPGGRKETQYF. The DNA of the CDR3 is TGTGCTAGCAGCTTGGGGCCAGGCGGGAGGAAAGAGACCCAGTACTTC.

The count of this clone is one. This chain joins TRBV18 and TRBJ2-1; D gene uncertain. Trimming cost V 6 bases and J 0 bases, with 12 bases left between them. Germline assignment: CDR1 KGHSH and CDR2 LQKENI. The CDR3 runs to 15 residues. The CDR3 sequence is CASSPVSSSYNEQFF. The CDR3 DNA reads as TGTGCCAGCTCCCCGGTGTCGAGCTCCTACAATGAGCAGTTCTTC. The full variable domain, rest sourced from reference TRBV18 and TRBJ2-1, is NAGVMQNPRHLVRRRGQEARLRCSPMKGHSHVYWYRQLPEEGLKFMVYLQKENIIDESGMPKERFSAEFPKEGPSILRIQQVVRGDSAAYFCASSPVSSSYNEQFFGPGTRLTVL.

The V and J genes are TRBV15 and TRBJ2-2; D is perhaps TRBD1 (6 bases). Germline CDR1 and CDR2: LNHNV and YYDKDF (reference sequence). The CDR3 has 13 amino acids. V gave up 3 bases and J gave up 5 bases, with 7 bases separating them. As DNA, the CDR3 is TGTGCCACCAGCAGTCAGGGGACCGGGGAGCTGTTTTTT. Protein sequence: CATSSQGTGELFF.

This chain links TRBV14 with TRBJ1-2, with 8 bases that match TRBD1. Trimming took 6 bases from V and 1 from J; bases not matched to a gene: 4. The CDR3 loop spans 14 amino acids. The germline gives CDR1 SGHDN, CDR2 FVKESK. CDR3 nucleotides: TGTGCCAGCAGAGGGACAGGAGTTAACTATGGCTACACCTTC. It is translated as CASRGTGVNYGYTF.

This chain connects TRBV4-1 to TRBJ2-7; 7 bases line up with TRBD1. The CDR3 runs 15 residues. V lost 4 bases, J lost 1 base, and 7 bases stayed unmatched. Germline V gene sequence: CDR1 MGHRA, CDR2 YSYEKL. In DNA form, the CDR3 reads TGCGCCAGCAGCCCGATACAGGGGTCTTCCTACGAGCAGTACTTC. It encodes CASSPIQGSSYEQYF.

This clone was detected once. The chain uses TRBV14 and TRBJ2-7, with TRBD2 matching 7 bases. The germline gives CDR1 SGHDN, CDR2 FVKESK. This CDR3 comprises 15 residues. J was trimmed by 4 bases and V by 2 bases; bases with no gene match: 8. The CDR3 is CASSQPGLAEYEQYF. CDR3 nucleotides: TGTGCCAGCAGCCAACCAGGCCTAGCGGAATACGAGCAGTACTTC.

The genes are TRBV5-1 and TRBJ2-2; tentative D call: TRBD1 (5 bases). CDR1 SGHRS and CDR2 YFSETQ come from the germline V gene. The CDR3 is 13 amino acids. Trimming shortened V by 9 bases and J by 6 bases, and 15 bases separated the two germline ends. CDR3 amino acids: CATRQYSAGELFF. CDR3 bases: TGCGCCACCAGACAGTACTCCGCCGGGGAGCTGTTTTTT.